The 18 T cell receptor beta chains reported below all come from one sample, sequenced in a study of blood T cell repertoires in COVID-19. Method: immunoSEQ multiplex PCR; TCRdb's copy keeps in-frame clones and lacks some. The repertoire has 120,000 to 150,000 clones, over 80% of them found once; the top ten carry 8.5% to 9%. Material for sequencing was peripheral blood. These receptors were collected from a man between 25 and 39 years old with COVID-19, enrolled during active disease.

The CDR3 sequence is CAWSVQGTNEKLFF. The CDR3 DNA reads TGTGCCTGGAGCGTACAGGGCACTAATGAAAAACTGTTTTTT. The chain combines TRBV30 with TRBJ1-4, with D maybe TRBD1 (6 bases). The V gene's germline CDR1 is GTSNPN and CDR2 SVGIG (reference sequence). V dropped 3 bases and J dropped 2 bases, with 10 bases sitting between them. The CDR3 consists of 14 residues. The full variable domain, rest sourced from reference TRBV30 and TRBJ1-4, is SQTIHQWPATLVQPVGSPLSLECTVEGTSNPNLYWYRQAAGRGLQLLFYSVGIGQISSEVPQNLSASRPQDRQFILSSKKLLLSDSGFYLCAWSVQGTNEKLFFGSGTQLSVL.

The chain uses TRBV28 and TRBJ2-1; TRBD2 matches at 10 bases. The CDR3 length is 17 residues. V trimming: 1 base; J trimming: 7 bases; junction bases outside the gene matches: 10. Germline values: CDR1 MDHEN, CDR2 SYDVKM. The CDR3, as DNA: TGTGCCAGCAGTTTATTAAGCAGCGGGAGGGCGATGAATGAGCAGTTCTTC. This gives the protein CASSLLSSGRAMNEQFF.

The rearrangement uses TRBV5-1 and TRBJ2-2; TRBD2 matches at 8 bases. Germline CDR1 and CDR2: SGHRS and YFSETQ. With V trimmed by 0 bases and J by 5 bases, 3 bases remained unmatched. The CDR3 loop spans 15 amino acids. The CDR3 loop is CASSLAPSGTGELFF. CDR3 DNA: TGCGCCAGCAGCTTGGCTCCTAGCGGGACCGGGGAGCTGTTTTTT.

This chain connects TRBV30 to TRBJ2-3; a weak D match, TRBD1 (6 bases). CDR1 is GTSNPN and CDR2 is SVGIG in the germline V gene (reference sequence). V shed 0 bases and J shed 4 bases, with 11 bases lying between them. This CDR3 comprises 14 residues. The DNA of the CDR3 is TGTGCCTGGAGTGTACAGGGCGGGTCAGATACGCAGTATTTT. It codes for CAWSVQGGSDTQYF.

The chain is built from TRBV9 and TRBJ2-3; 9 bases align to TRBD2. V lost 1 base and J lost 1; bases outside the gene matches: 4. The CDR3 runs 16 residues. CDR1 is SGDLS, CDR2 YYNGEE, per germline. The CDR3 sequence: CASSVFSSGGTDTQYF. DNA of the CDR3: TGTGCCAGCAGCGTATTCTCTAGCGGGGGCACAGATACGCAGTATTTT.

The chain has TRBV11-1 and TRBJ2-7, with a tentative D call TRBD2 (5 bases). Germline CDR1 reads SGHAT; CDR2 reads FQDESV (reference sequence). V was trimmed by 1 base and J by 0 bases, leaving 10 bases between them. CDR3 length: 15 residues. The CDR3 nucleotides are TGTGCCAGCAGCTTAGGGGGAGCCCTCTCCTACGAGCAGTACTTC. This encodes CASSLGGALSYEQYF.

The CDR3 loop is CASTLSRLYEQYF. The CDR3 DNA is TGTGCCAGCACCCTCAGCAGGTTGTACGAGCAGTACTTC. The chain links TRBV6-5 to TRBJ2-7; D is unclear. Trimming stripped 7 bases from V and 4 bases from J, with 14 bases between. There are 13 residues in the CDR3. Looked up from germline, CDR1 is MNHEY and CDR2 is SVGAGI.

The CDR3: CASSPAGGAYNSPLHF. In nucleotides, the CDR3 is TGTGCCAGCTCCCCTGCCGGGGGAGCCTATAATTCACCCCTCCACTTT. V is TRBV18 and J is TRBJ1-6; tentative D call: TRBD1 (5 bases). Between the trimmed V and J ends, which lost 6 bases and 2 bases, there was a span of 14 bases. Germline loops: CDR1 KGHSH, CDR2 LQKENI. This CDR3 is 16 amino acids long.

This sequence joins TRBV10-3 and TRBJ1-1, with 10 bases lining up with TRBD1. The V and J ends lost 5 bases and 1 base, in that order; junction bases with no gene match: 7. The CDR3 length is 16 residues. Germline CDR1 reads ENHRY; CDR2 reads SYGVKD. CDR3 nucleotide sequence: TGTGCCATCAGTCGCCGACAGGGGGCGTCGAACACTGAAGCTTTCTTT. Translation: CAISRRQGASNTEAFF.

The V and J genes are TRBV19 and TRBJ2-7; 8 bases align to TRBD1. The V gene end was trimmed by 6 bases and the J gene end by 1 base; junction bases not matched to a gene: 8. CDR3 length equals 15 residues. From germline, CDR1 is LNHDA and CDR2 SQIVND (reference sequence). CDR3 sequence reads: CASRRGQGESYEQYF. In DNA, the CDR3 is TGTGCCAGTAGGAGAGGACAGGGTGAATCCTACGAGCAGTACTTC.

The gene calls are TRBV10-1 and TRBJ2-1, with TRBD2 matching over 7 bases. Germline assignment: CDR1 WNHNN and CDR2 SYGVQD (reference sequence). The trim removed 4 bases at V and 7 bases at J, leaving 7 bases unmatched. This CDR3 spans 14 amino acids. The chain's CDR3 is CASSGLADINEQFF. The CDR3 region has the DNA TGCGCCAGCAGTGGCCTAGCGGACATAAATGAGCAGTTCTTC.

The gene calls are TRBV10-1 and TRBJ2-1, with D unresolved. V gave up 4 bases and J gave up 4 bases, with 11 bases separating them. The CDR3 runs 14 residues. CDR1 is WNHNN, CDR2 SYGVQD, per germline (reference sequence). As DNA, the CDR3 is TGCGCCAGCAGTGCCCTGACACCTTACAATGAGCAGTTCTTC. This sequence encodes CASSALTPYNEQFF.

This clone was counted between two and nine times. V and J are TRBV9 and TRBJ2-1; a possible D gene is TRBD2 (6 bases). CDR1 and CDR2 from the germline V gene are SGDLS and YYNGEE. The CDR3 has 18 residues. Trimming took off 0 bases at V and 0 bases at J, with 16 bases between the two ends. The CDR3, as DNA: TGTGCCAGCAGCGTAGAAGCCCGGGGGAGGAGCTCCTACAATGAGCAGTTCTTC. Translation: CASSVEARGRSSYNEQFF.

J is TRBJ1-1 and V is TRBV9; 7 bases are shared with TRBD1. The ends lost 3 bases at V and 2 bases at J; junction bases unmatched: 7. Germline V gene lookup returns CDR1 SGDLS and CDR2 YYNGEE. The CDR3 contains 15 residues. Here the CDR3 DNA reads TGTGCCAGCAGCGCGACACAGGGGATAAACACTGAAGCTTTCTTT. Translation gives CASSATQGINTEAFF.

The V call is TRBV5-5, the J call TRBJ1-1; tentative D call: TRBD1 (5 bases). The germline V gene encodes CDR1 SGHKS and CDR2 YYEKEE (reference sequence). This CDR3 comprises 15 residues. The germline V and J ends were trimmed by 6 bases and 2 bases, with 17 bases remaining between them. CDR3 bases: TGTGCCAGCATCCCGGAACCAGGGCTAAACACTGAAGCTTTCTTT. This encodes CASIPEPGLNTEAFF.

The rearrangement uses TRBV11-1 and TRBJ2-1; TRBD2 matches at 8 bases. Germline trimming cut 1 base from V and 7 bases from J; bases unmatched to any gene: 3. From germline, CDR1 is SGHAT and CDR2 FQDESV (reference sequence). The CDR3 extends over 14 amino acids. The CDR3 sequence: CASSLETSGNEQFF. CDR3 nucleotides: TGTGCCAGCAGCTTAGAAACTAGCGGAAATGAGCAGTTCTTC. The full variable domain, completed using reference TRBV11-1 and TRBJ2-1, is EAEVAQSPRYKITEKSQAVAFWCDPISGHATLYWYRQILGQGPELLVQFQDESVVDDSQLPKDRFSAERLKGVDSTLKIQPAELGDSAMYLCASSLETSGNEQFFGPGTRLTVL.

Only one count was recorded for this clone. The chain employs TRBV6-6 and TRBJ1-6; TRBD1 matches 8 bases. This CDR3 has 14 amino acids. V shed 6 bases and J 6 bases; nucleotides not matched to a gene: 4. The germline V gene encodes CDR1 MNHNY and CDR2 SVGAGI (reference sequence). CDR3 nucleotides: TGTGCCAGCAGAGGGGGACAGGTTAATTCACCCCTCCACTTT. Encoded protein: CASRGGQVNSPLHF.

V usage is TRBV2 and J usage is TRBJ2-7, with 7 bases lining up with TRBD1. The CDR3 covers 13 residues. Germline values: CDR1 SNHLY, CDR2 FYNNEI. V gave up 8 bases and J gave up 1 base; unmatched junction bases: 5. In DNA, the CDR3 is TGTGCCAGCGGCGGACAGGTATCCTACGAGCAGTACTTC. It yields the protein CASGGQVSYEQYF. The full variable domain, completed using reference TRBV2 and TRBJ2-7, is EPEVTQTPSHQVTQMGQEVILRCVPISNHLYFYWYRQILGQKVEFLVSFYNNEISEKSEIFDDQFSVERPDGSNFTLKIRSTKLEDSAMYFCASGGQVSYEQYFGPGTRLTVT.